The clone carrying this T cell receptor (beta chain) was seen a handful of times. Via MiXCR, TCRdb re-called the RT-PCR reads, giving one row per CDR3 protein. The table lists 70,000 to 85,000 distinct CDR3 sequences, 26% of them singletons. The V gene's germline CDR1 is SGHKS and CDR2 YYEKEE (reference sequence). CDR3 length: 14 amino acids. The germline V and J ends were trimmed by 1 base and 4 bases, with 9 bases remaining between them. The data are from a study of patients and donors after allogeneic stem cell transplantation. The sequenced sample consisted of blood, either unsorted or a sorted T cell fraction (not recorded which). The receptor's source is a human donor who was either an allogeneic HSCT recipient or a stem cell or donor lymphocyte infusion donor (not recorded which). It is not recorded whose cells these are; they may come from a transplant donor. This chain links TRBV5-5 with TRBJ1-5, with a weak D call TRBD1 (5 bases). The CDR3 bases are TGTGCCAGCAGCTTGTGGGACGGTAATCAGCCCCAGCATTTT. This encodes CASSLWDGNQPQHF.